The 18 T cell receptor beta chains below were found in one sample sequenced in a study of T cell repertoires in cytomegalovirus infection. In TCRdb, the reads were re-called with MiXCR into one record per CDR3 protein. The table shows 150,000 to 200,000 distinct CDR3 sequences, with about 20% occurring only once. No antigen is known for these receptors. Sequencing was performed on CD8+ T cells from cultured PBMCs, taken from culture after CMV antigen stimulation. All receptors derive from a human donor in good health (CMV status not recorded). Some clones in this sample may be carry-over from other donors' samples.

This clonotype was counted only a few times. The J gene is TRBJ2-5, the V gene TRBV7-9, with 7 bases identical to TRBD2. Trimming cost V 3 bases and J 2 bases; bases outside gene matches: 6. The CDR3 length is 15 residues. Germline CDR1 reads SEHNR; CDR2 reads FQNEAQ (reference sequence). CDR3 DNA: TGTGCCAGCAGCTTCCAGCGGGGATTACAAGAGACCCAGTACTTC. It codes for CASSFQRGLQETQYF.

This clonotype was recorded a few times. This chain connects TRBV7-2 to TRBJ2-7; D not certain. The CDR3 extends over 15 amino acids. The germline CDR1 and CDR2 sequences are SGHTA and FQGNSA. V dropped 1 base and J dropped 0 bases, with 10 bases sitting between them. The CDR3 DNA sequence: TGTGCCAGCAGCTTAGAGGGCCGGAGCTCCTACGAGCAGTACTTC. It is translated as CASSLEGRSSYEQYF.

This chain joins TRBV7-8 and TRBJ1-2; D unresolved. With 2 bases removed from V and 7 bases from J, the gap between germline ends came to 23 bases. Germline-derived CDR1 and CDR2 are SGHVS and FQNEAQ. This CDR3 contains 17 residues. The CDR3: CASSLLPWREERFGYTF. The CDR3 DNA follows: TGTGCCAGCAGCTTACTCCCTTGGAGGGAGGAACGTTTTGGCTACACCTTC. Combining the CDR3 with reference TRBV7-8 and TRBJ1-2 gives the whole variable domain GAGVSQSPRYKVAKRGQDVALRCDPISGHVSLFWYQQALGQGPEFLTYFQNEAQLDKSGLPSDRFFAERPEGSVSTLKIQRTQQEDSAVYLCASSLLPWREERFGYTFGSGTRLTVV.

There are a few counts of this clonotype. The CDR3 region is CASSVTGGSNQPQHF. Written as DNA, the CDR3 is TGTGCCAGCAGTGTAACAGGGGGTAGCAATCAGCCCCAGCATTTT. The V and J genes are TRBV6-1 and TRBJ1-5; 8 bases are a match to TRBD1. Germline CDR1 is MNHNS and CDR2 is SASEGT. This CDR3 region has 15 residues. The V segment lost 4 bases and the J segment 0 bases; nucleotides outside the gene matches: 2.

The CDR3 loop reads CASFGAGGTGANVLTF. The DNA for the CDR3 is TGTGCCAGCTTCGGGGCAGGGGGCACTGGGGCCAACGTCCTGACTTTC. The V call is TRBV7-9, the J call TRBJ2-6, with 8 bases that match TRBD1. From germline, CDR1 is SEHNR and CDR2 FQNEAQ (reference sequence). J gave up 2 bases and V 8 bases, and 8 bases lay outside the gene matches. The CDR3 sequence is 16 residues long.

The CDR3 DNA reads as TGTGCCAGCAGTCCCAGTTGGGCTGAAGCTTTCTTT. Its protein is CASSPSWAEAFF. The rearrangement links TRBV12-3 or TRBV12-4 to TRBJ1-1; D call uncertain. V was shortened by 5 bases and J by 6 bases, with 10 bases between the two germline ends. The length of the CDR3 is 12 residues.

This chain joins TRBV4-3 and TRBJ2-7; D gene uncertain. Germline-derived CDR1 and CDR2 are LGHNA and YSLEER. The CDR3 loop spans 13 amino acids. With 4 bases removed from V and 2 bases from J, the gap between germline ends came to 9 bases. CDR3 region: CASSPRLAYEQYF. CDR3 nucleotides: TGCGCCAGCAGCCCCCGTCTAGCCTACGAGCAGTACTTC.

This chain joins TRBV9 and TRBJ1-5; D is unclear. Germline assignment: CDR1 SGDLS and CDR2 YYNGEE. The CDR3 consists of 14 residues. V gave up 4 bases and J gave up 3 bases, with 11 bases separating them. CDR3 loop: CASSPGVNNQPQHF. The CDR3 DNA reads as TGTGCCAGCAGCCCAGGAGTTAACAATCAGCCCCAGCATTTT.

This clonotype was counted only a few times. The V and J genes are TRBV19 and TRBJ1-1; 7 positions agree with TRBD1. Germline-derived CDR1 and CDR2 are LNHDA and SQIVND (reference sequence). The CDR3 has 16 residues. The V segment lost 3 bases and the J segment 2 bases; nucleotides outside the gene matches: 9. CDR3 amino acids: CASSILPGQRNTEAFF. The CDR3 nucleotides read TGTGCCAGTAGTATTTTACCGGGACAGAGAAACACTGAAGCTTTCTTT.

This clonotype was detected ten times or more. The V gene is TRBV20-1, the J gene TRBJ2-7; weak D call: TRBD1 (5 bases). The CDR3 has 13 residues. Trimming removed 6 bases from V and 0 bases from J, with 12 bases in between. CDR1 is DFQATT, CDR2 SNEGSKA, per germline (reference sequence). The CDR3 nucleotides are TGCAGTGCCGGACCCAGGGACTCCTACGAGCAGTACTTC. This codes for CSAGPRDSYEQYF.

V usage is TRBV20-1 and J usage is TRBJ2-7, with D possibly matching TRBD2 (7 bases). Per the germline V gene, CDR1 is DFQATT and CDR2 is SNEGSKA (reference sequence). This CDR3 is 13 amino acids long. Trimming shortened V by 5 bases and J by 7 bases, and 18 bases separated the two germline ends. The DNA for the CDR3 is TGCAGTGCTCATCCCATACAGGGAGGGGAGCAGTACTTC. It yields the protein CSAHPIQGGEQYF.

This clonotype was observed a few times. The genes are TRBV6-5 and TRBJ1-2; TRBD1 matches at 7 bases. Germline assignment: CDR1 MNHEY and CDR2 SVGAGI. The V and J ends lost 4 bases and 7 bases, in that order; junction bases with no gene match: 9. There are 14 residues in the CDR3. The CDR3 region is CASSSERGPRGYTF. The DNA for the CDR3 is TGTGCCAGCAGTTCCGAGAGGGGGCCTCGTGGCTACACCTTC.

V and J are TRBV7-8 and TRBJ1-2, with D perhaps TRBD1 (5 bases). The CDR3 runs 13 residues. V dropped 4 bases and J dropped 4 bases, with 10 bases sitting between them. The germline V gene has CDR1 SGHVS and CDR2 FQNEAQ. CDR3 region: CASSSGASYGYTF. CDR3 bases: TGTGCCAGCAGCTCCGGGGCCAGCTATGGCTACACCTTC.

For the CDR3, the DNA is TGTGCCAGCAGCCGGGGCGGGGGGCCCGGTAATGAGCAGTTCTTC. Translation gives CASSRGGGPGNEQFF. V and J are TRBV6-5 and TRBJ2-1, with 8 positions matching TRBD2. Germline loops: CDR1 MNHEY, CDR2 SVGAGI. This CDR3 spans 15 amino acids. Losses at the gene ends were 6 bases for V and 7 bases for J; bases not matched to a gene: 11.

This clonotype was detected ten times or more. The gene calls are TRBV12-3 or TRBV12-4 and TRBJ2-7, with a possible D match to TRBD1 (6 bases). With 3 bases removed from V and 4 bases from J, the gap between germline ends came to 7 bases. The CDR3 is 12 amino acids. The CDR3 bases are TGTGCCAGCAGTTTCAGGGGTTACGAGCAGTACTTC. Protein sequence: CASSFRGYEQYF.

This clonotype was detected a few times. The rearrangement uses TRBV7-3 and TRBJ2-1, with 8 positions matching TRBD2. In germline, CDR1 is SGHTA, CDR2 FQGTGA. This CDR3 has 16 amino acids. V lost 2 bases, J lost 8 bases, and 11 bases stayed unmatched. CDR3 protein: CASSLGHGGALDEQFF. The CDR3 DNA sequence: TGTGCCAGCAGCTTAGGCCACGGGGGGGCCCTTGATGAGCAGTTCTTC.

This clonotype was seen at least ten times. The CDR3 nucleotides are TGTGCCAGCAGCTTAGATCCGGTCAGTCCCTACGAGCAGTACTTC. Translated, it gives CASSLDPVSPYEQYF. The chain combines TRBV7-6 with TRBJ2-7, with D unclear. This CDR3 contains 15 residues. Trimming took off 1 base at V and 2 bases at J, with 12 bases between the two ends. CDR1 and CDR2 (germline): SGHVS, FNYEAQ. Together with reference TRBV7-6 and TRBJ2-7, the CDR3 gives the full variable domain: GAGVSQSPRYKVTKRGQDVALRCDPISGHVSLYWYRQALGQGPEFLTYFNYEAQQDKSGLPNDRFSAERPEGSISTLTIQRTEQRDSAMYRCASSLDPVSPYEQYFGPGTRLTVT.

CDR3 in amino acids: CASSFFGQPRPNTGELFF. The CDR3 DNA reads as TGTGCCAGCAGTTTTTTCGGACAACCAAGACCGAACACCGGGGAGCTGTTTTTT. The J gene is TRBJ2-2, the V gene TRBV12-3 or TRBV12-4; D perhaps matches TRBD1 (5 bases). The CDR3 is made up of 18 amino acids. V was trimmed by 3 bases and J by 0 bases, leaving 17 bases between them.